The source of this TCR beta chain is a study of control samples from healthy donors and cancer patients. Data came from immunoSEQ multiplex PCR; TCRdb stores just in-frame clones and leaves some out. The sample consists of 140,000 to 150,000 clones, 90% to 95% of them appearing once. CDR3 length: 13 amino acids. V lost 6 bases, J lost 3 bases, and 11 bases lay in between. Germline lookup yields CDR1 MNHEY and CDR2 SVGAGI. The chain couples TRBV6-5 to TRBJ1-1; D unclear. Input material: blood. The clonotype comes from a young man in good health. DNA for the CDR3: TGTGCCAGCAGCTTGGATTATGACACTGAAGCTTTCTTT. Residues: CASSLDYDTEAFF.